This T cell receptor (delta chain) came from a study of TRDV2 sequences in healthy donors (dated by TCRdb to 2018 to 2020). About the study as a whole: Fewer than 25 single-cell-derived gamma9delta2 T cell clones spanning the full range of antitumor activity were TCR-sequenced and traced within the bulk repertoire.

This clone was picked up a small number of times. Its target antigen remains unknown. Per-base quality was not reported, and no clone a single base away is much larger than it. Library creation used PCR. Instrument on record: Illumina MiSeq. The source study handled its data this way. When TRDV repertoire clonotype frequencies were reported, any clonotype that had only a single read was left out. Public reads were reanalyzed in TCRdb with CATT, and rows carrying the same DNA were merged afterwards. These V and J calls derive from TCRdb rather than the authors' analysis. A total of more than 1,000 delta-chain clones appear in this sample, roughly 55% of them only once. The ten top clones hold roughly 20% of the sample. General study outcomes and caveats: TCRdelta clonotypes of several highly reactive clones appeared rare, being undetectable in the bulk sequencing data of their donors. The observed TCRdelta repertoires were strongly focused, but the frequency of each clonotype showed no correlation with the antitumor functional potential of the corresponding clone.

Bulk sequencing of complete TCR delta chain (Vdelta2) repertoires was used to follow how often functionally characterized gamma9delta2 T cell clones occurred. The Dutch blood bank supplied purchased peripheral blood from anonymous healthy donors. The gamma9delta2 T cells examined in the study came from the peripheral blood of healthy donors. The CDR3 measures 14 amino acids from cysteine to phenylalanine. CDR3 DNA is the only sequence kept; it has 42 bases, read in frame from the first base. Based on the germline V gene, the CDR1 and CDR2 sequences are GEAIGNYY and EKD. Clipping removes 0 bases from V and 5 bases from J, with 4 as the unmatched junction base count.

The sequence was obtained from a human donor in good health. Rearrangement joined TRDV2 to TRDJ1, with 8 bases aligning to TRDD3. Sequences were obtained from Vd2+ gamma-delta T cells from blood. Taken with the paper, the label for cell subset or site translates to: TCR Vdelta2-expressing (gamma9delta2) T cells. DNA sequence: TGTGCCTGTGACACCCTGGGGGACCGAGATAAACTCATCTTT. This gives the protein CACDTLGDRDKLIF.